One T cell receptor (beta chain) is described in this entry. The patients with Susac syndrome were individuals who fulfilled the recently defined diagnostic criteria for disease that was either definite or probable. The data were obtained in a study of CD8 T cells in Susac syndrome. About the research overall: Susac syndrome patients were untreated, on corticosteroids with some adding intravenous immunoglobulin, or on intravenous immunoglobulin only.

The CDR3 is 13 amino acids. V was cut by 6 bases and J by 0 bases, with 11 bases left in between. Germline CDR1 and CDR2: GTSNPN and SVGIG (reference sequence). Random hexamers were used to reverse transcribe about 0.5 to 1 ug of RNA. Amplification of TCR beta CDR3 across 54 Vbeta and 13 Jbeta was performed with immunoSEQ multiplex PCR. One entry per CDR3 protein results from TCRdb running MiXCR on the immunoSEQ multiplex PCR reads. The sample lists 95,000 to 150,000 distinct CDR3 sequences, 96% occurring once. The TCR originated in a human donor with Susac syndrome. V gene TRBV30 combines with J gene TRBJ2-5; possible D gene TRBD1, 5 bases. Sample: CD4+ T cells from PBMCs. This CDR3 is CACATVYQETQYF. CDR3 nucleotide sequence: TGTGCCTGCGCGACAGTCTACCAAGAGACCCAGTACTTC.